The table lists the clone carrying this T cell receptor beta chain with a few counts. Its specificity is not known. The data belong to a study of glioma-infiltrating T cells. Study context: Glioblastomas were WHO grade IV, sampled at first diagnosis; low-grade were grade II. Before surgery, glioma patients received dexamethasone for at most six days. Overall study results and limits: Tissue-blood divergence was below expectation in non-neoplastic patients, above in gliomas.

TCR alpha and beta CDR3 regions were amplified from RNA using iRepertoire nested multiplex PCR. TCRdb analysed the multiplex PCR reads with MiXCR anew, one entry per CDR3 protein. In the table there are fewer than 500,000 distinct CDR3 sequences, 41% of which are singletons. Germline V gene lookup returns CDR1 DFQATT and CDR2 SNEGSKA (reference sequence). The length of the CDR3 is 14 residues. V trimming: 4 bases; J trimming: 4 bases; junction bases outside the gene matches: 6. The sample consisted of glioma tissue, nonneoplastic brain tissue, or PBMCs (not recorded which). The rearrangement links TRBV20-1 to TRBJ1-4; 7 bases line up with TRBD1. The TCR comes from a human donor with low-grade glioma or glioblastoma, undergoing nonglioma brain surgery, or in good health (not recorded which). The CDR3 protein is CSAKRQGSNEKLFF. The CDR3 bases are TGCAGTGCTAAAAGACAGGGAAGTAATGAAAAACTGTTTTTT.